This T cell receptor (beta chain) was sequenced during a study of shared clonotypes between healthy human individuals. The wider study: Per donor, CD8 memory used one plate, CD8 naive used two, CD4 memory used three and CD4 naive used three.

Some clones are missing from TCRdb's copy, which holds only in-frame ones; the method was immunoSEQ multiplex PCR. The sample yields about 1,500,000 clones, around 95% seen once. From germline, CDR1 is SGDLS and CDR2 YYNGEE. The CDR3 runs 13 residues. Trimming stripped 0 bases from V and 6 bases from J, with 9 bases between. Findings and limits, study-wide: Memory subsets had estimated richness that was generally smaller than that of naive subsets. Clonotype sharing among the donors was expected to vary with sequencing depth. Shared clonotypes: about 4.6% naive CD4, roughly 3.8% naive CD8, roughly 2.4% memory CD4, 0.4% memory CD8.

With respect to this clone: Its antigen is not identified. The sample holds other DNA sequences that translate to the same CDR3.

The V and J genes are TRBV9 and TRBJ1-1; D gene ambiguous. The sequenced material came from naive CD4+ T cells sorted from blood. Documented subset: CD45RA+ positively selected. This receptor was taken from a man younger than 40 in good health. CDR3 nucleotides: TGTGCCAGCAGCGTAGTGGCAGGAGCTGAAGCTTTCTTT. The encoded protein is CASSVVAGAEAFF.